This is a list of T cell receptor beta chains from one sample in a study of prognosis after radiotherapy for stage I lung cancer. TCRdb ran MiXCR on the multiplex PCR reads and lists one entry per CDR3 protein. The sample lists 50,000 to 75,000 distinct CDR3 sequences, approximately 25% occurring once. The starting material was PBMCs, obtained before or after stereotactic body radiation therapy (not recorded which). Every receptor here comes from a donor of 50 years or more with non-small cell lung cancer. CDR3s include the opening cysteine and the closing phenylalanine or tryptophan. A D gene is named only where the DNA matches it firmly. For some rows the clone size is stated as once, few or many, or as a class when expanded; others skip it.

v_call,j_call,d_call,cdr3_length,clone_size,cdr3_aa,cdr3_nt
TRBV12-3/TRBV12-4,TRBJ2-3,TRBD1,16,many,CASSSQTGSSTDTQYF,TGTGCCAGCAGTTCACAGACAGGGTCTAGCACAGATACGCAGTATTTT
TRBV14,TRBJ2-7,.,16,many,CASSQEYPGKFYEQYF,TGTGCCAGCAGCCAAGAATACCCAGGAAAGTTCTACGAGCAGTACTTC
TRBV29-1,TRBJ2-5,.,13,few,CSVAEGVQETQYF,TGCAGCGTTGCGGAGGGGGTACAAGAGACCCAGTACTTC
TRBV4-2,TRBJ2-5,TRBD2,17,many,CASSQDGGGGAIKTQYF,TGTGCCAGCAGCCAAGATGGGGGCGGGGGGGCAATTAAGACCCAGTACTTC
TRBV6-1,TRBJ2-7,.,15,.,CASSRTHGGTYGQYF,TGTGCCAGCAGCCGGACCCATGGAGGAACCTACGGGCAGTACTTC
TRBV2,TRBJ2-6,.,18,.,CASSDSLGSGAGANVLTF,TGTGCCAGCAGTGATAGTTTGGGGTCGGGGGCCGGGGCCAACGTCCTGACTTTC
TRBV12-3/TRBV12-4,TRBJ2-2,.,12,many,CASSLQDGELFF,TGTGCCAGCAGCCTACAGGACGGGGAGCTGTTTTTT
TRBV6-5,TRBJ2-7,TRBD2,16,once,CASSYPTSGVNYGQYF,TGTGCCAGCAGTTACCCGACTAGCGGGGTTAACTACGGGCAGTACTTC
TRBV19,TRBJ2-1,.,14,many,CASSIDPSHNEQFF,TGTGCCAGTAGTATTGACCCATCGCACAATGAGCAGTTCTTC
TRBV16,TRBJ2-1,.,11,many,CASSQLYEQFF,TGTGCCAGCAGCCAATTATATGAGCAGTTCTTC
TRBV6-1,TRBJ1-2,.,13,many,CASSTGPYYGYTF,TGTGCCAGCAGTACAGGGCCCTACTATGGCTACACCTTC
TRBV11-2,TRBJ2-7,.,14,many,CASSPDRFSYEQYF,TGTGCCAGCAGCCCAGACAGGTTTTCCTACGAGCAGTACTTC
TRBV19,TRBJ1-6,TRBD1,15,.,CASSTDRGRNTPLHF,TGTGCCAGTAGTACCGACAGGGGGCGCAACACACCCCTCCACTTT
TRBV12-3/TRBV12-4,TRBJ2-5,TRBD2,15,many,CASSLGGGRRETQYF,TGTGCCAGCAGTTTAGGGGGGGGTCGCAGGGAGACCCAGTACTTC
TRBV6-1,TRBJ2-4,TRBD1,14,many,CASSVGTAKNIQYF,TGTGCCAGCAGCGTCGGGACAGCAAAAAACATTCAGTACTTC
TRBV7-2,TRBJ1-1,.,11,many,CASSLKWEAFF,TGTGCCAGCAGCTTAAAGTGGGAAGCTTTCTTT
TRBV14,TRBJ2-1,TRBD1,15,many,CASSSRQGRYNEQFF,TGTGCCAGCAGCTCACGACAGGGACGGTACAATGAGCAGTTCTTC
TRBV5-1,TRBJ1-5,.,13,.,CASSLSSNRPQHF,TGCGCCAGCAGCTTGTCTAGCAATCGGCCCCAGCATTTT
TRBV12-3/TRBV12-4,TRBJ2-7,.,13,many,CASSFGETYEQYF,TGTGCCAGCAGTTTTGGGGAAACCTACGAGCAGTACTTC
TRBV19,TRBJ1-3,.,14,many,CASSIRTAGNTIYF,TGTGCCAGTAGCATCCGGACAGCTGGAAACACCATATATTTT
TRBV12-3/TRBV12-4,TRBJ2-1,.,13,many,CASSPSEYNEQFF,TGTGCCAGCAGTCCGTCTGAATACAATGAGCAGTTCTTC
TRBV11-3,TRBJ2-3,.,14,many,CASSLRESTDTQYF,TGTGCCAGCAGTCTCCGTGAGAGCACAGATACGCAGTATTTT
TRBV27,TRBJ2-1,TRBD1,14,many,CASKVDRVGNEQFF,TGTGCCAGCAAGGTGGACAGGGTGGGGAATGAGCAGTTCTTC
TRBV6-5,TRBJ2-7,.,12,.,CASSYAGVEQYF,TGTGCCAGCAGTTACGCCGGGGTCGAGCAGTACTTC
TRBV7-9,TRBJ2-7,TRBD1,14,many,CASSLGSGGYEQYF,TGTGCCAGCAGCTTAGGCTCAGGGGGTTACGAGCAGTACTTC
TRBV7-8,TRBJ2-7,.,11,many,CASSLGDEQYF,TGTGCCAGCAGCTTGGGCGATGAGCAGTACTTC
TRBV7-2,TRBJ1-4,.,14,.,CASSLEGWNEKLIF,TGTGCCAGCAGCTTAGAGGGGTGGAATGAAAAACTAATTTTT
TRBV27,TRBJ2-2,.,18,.,CASSSTDSPYVEHRELFF,TGTGCCAGCAGTTCCACGGACAGCCCCTATGTGGAACACAGGGAGCTGTTTTTT
TRBV12-3/TRBV12-4,TRBJ2-3,TRBD1,17,many,CASSSTSLDRGYNTQYF,TGTGCCAGCAGTTCAACGTCGCTGGACAGGGGATATAATACGCAGTATTTT
TRBV5-5,TRBJ2-7,TRBD1,15,.,CVSSLVGGQRREQYF,TGTGTCAGCAGCTTAGTAGGGGGACAGCGACGGGAGCAGTACTTC
TRBV18,TRBJ2-1,.,13,many,CASSPLGDREQFF,TGTGCCAGCTCACCTTTAGGTGACCGGGAGCAGTTCTTC
TRBV19,TRBJ1-4,.,12,many,CASTSTNEKLFF,TGTGCCAGTACCTCAACTAATGAAAAACTGTTTTTT
TRBV11-2,TRBJ2-3,TRBD2,15,many,CASSLLAESTDTQYF,TGTGCCAGCAGCTTACTAGCGGAGAGCACAGATACGCAGTATTTT
TRBV19,TRBJ1-5,TRBD1,15,many,CASSWTGKSNQPQHF,TGTGCCAGTAGTTGGACAGGGAAGAGCAATCAGCCCCAGCATTTT
TRBV19,TRBJ2-1,TRBD2,18,many,CASSQTGTSGSSYNEQFF,TGTGCCAGTAGTCAGACTGGGACTAGCGGGTCCTCCTACAATGAGCAGTTCTTC
TRBV3-1,TRBJ1-1,.,12,many,CASSQSNTEAFF,TGTGCCAGCAGCCAGTCGAACACTGAAGCTTTCTTT
TRBV20-1,TRBJ2-1,TRBD2,18,many,CSARDVLAGTSSYNEQFF,TGCAGTGCTAGAGATGTACTAGCGGGGACGAGCTCCTACAATGAGCAGTTCTTC
TRBV4-1,TRBJ1-3,.,15,many,CASSQVRGSGNTIYF,TGCGCCAGCAGCCAGGTCAGGGGATCTGGAAACACCATATATTTT
TRBV5-6,TRBJ2-5,TRBD1,17,many,CASSSNVRDRAQETQYF,TGTGCCAGCAGCTCCAACGTGCGGGACAGGGCCCAAGAGACCCAGTACTTC
TRBV7-2,TRBJ2-1,TRBD2,13,many,CASSRGVYNEQFF,TGTGCCAGCAGCCGGGGGGTATACAATGAGCAGTTCTTC
TRBV28,TRBJ2-5,TRBD2,18,.,CASSPPRLAGCGAETQYF,TGTGCCAGCAGTCCTCCCCGGCTAGCGGGGTGTGGGGCAGAGACCCAGTACTTC
TRBV15,TRBJ1-2,.,16,.,CATSRDWRPRGDGYTF,TGTGCCACCAGCAGAGATTGGCGGCCCCGGGGAGATGGCTACACCTTC